Presented here are 12 T cell receptor beta chains from one specimen sequenced in a study of blood T cell repertoires in COVID-19. Method: immunoSEQ multiplex PCR; TCRdb's copy keeps in-frame clones and lacks some. The sample shows hundreds of thousands of clones, around nine tenths of them seen only once. The sequenced sample was PBMCs or T cells enriched from blood (not recorded which). These receptors were collected from a man between 60 and 75 years old who had recovered from COVID-19.

This sequence joins TRBV20-1 and TRBJ2-7; D possibly corresponds to TRBD2 (5 bases). Trimming pared 3 bases from V and 7 bases from J, leaving 7 bases between. There are 10 residues in the CDR3. CDR1 is DFQATT, CDR2 SNEGSKA, per germline (reference sequence). CDR3 nucleotide sequence: TGCAGTGCTAGGAAGCGGGAGCAGTACTTC. Its protein is CSARKREQYF.

The genes are TRBV19 and TRBJ2-1; D might be TRBD2 (6 bases). The germline CDR1 and CDR2 sequences are LNHDA and SQIVND (reference sequence). The V end was cut by 5 bases, the J end by 7 bases, with 24 bases between. The CDR3 has 17 amino acids. CDR3 amino acids: CASSPVPGGTAKNEQFF. The CDR3 coding sequence is TGTGCCAGTAGTCCCGTCCCCGGCGGGACGGCTAAGAATGAGCAGTTCTTC.

This rearrangement joins TRBV7-3 to TRBJ2-5; TRBD1 matches at 7 bases. The CDR3 has 14 amino acids. CDR1 SGHTA and CDR2 FQGTGA come from the germline V gene. J lost 1 base, V lost 5 bases, and 4 bases had no gene match. This CDR3 is CASSQDRAQETQYF. The CDR3 region has the DNA TGTGCCAGCAGCCAAGACAGGGCCCAAGAGACCCAGTACTTC.

The rearrangement links TRBV5-1 to TRBJ2-1; 12 bases are shared with TRBD2. Germline V gene data show CDR1 as SGHRS and CDR2 as YFSETQ. There are 15 residues in the CDR3. The ends lost 4 bases at V and 4 bases at J; junction bases unmatched: 3. CDR3 coding DNA: TGCGCCAGCAGCCCAGGACTAGCGGGATACAATGAGCAGTTCTTC. This encodes CASSPGLAGYNEQFF.

V and J are TRBV24-1 and TRBJ2-1; 8 bases align to TRBD1. The germline V gene encodes CDR1 KGHDR and CDR2 SFDVKD. Trimming at V came to 4 bases and at J to 0 bases, leaving 7 bases not matched to a gene. The CDR3 has 17 residues. CDR3 region: CATSDPGQGSSYNEQFF. The CDR3 region has the DNA TGTGCCACCAGTGACCCTGGACAGGGCAGCTCCTACAATGAGCAGTTCTTC.

The V and J genes are TRBV28 and TRBJ2-7; D is undetermined. V was pared by 7 bases and J by 2 bases, with 15 bases between. The CDR3 is 14 residues long. In germline, CDR1 is MDHEN, CDR2 SYDVKM. This chain's CDR3 is CASISGGTTYEQYF. CDR3 bases: TGTGCCAGCATCTCTGGCGGCACCACCTACGAGCAGTACTTC.

This clone was counted only a few times. The CDR3 loop reads CSASLWGQNHF. The CDR3 DNA follows: TGCAGTGCTAGCCTGTGGGGACAGAACCACTTT. This rearrangement joins TRBV20-1 to TRBJ1-6, with 7 bases that match TRBD1. J gave up 18 bases and V 3 bases, and 8 bases lay outside the gene matches. CDR3 length: 11 amino acids. CDR1 is DFQATT and CDR2 is SNEGSKA in the germline V gene (reference sequence).

The J gene is TRBJ2-5, the V gene TRBV4-2, with 11 bases that match TRBD2. The CDR3 has 15 amino acids. Per the germline V gene, CDR1 is LGHNA and CDR2 is YNFKEQ. The V gene end was trimmed by 0 bases and the J gene end by 5 bases; junction bases not matched to a gene: 2. The DNA for the CDR3 is TGTGCCAGCAGCCAAGAGACTAGCGGGAAGGAGACCCAGTACTTC. Protein sequence: CASSQETSGKETQYF.

The V gene is TRBV2, the J gene TRBJ2-7, with a tentative D call TRBD1 (8 bases). Germline CDR1 is SNHLY and CDR2 is FYNNEI. The CDR3 is made up of 14 amino acids. Trimming took off 7 bases at V and 4 bases at J, with 17 bases between the two ends. The CDR3 DNA is TGTGCCAGCAACCCACAGGGGGGGGCTTACGAGCAGTACTTC. This codes for CASNPQGGAYEQYF. Using reference TRBV2 and TRBJ2-7 for the parts outside the CDR3, the full variable domain is EPEVTQTPSHQVTQMGQEVILRCVPISNHLYFYWYRQILGQKVEFLVSFYNNEISEKSEIFDDQFSVERPDGSNFTLKIRSTKLEDSAMYFCASNPQGGAYEQYFGPGTRLTVT.

The chain is built from TRBV7-2 and TRBJ2-1, with 10 bases that match TRBD2. V dropped 2 bases and J dropped 13; count of bases not matched to a gene: 2. This CDR3 contains 12 residues. Germline values: CDR1 SGHTA, CDR2 FQGNSA. CDR3 in amino acids: CASSLLAGEQFF. The CDR3 DNA follows: TGTGCCAGCAGCTTACTAGCGGGAGAACAGTTCTTC.

In its sample, this clone was seen a few times. The chain uses TRBV14 and TRBJ2-7, with 15 bases identical to TRBD2. The CDR3 totals 19 residues. J gave up 4 bases and V 0 bases, and 10 bases lay outside the gene matches. CDR1 is SGHDN, CDR2 FVKESK, per germline. The CDR3 spells CASSQDGLAGGRVLYEQYF. CDR3 nucleotides: TGTGCCAGCAGCCAAGATGGACTAGCGGGAGGGAGGGTATTATACGAGCAGTACTTC. Filled out from reference TRBV14 and TRBJ2-7, the complete variable domain reads EAGVTQFPSHSVIEKGQTVTLRCDPISGHDNLYWYRRVMGKEIKFLLHFVKESKQDESGMPNNRFLAERTGGTYSTLKVQPAELEDSGVYFCASSQDGLAGGRVLYEQYFGPGTRLTVT.

CDR3 nucleotide sequence: TGTGCCAGCAGTCCCCAGACTAGCGGGGCCACAGATACGCAGTATTTT. This sequence encodes CASSPQTSGATDTQYF. The chain uses TRBV28 and TRBJ2-3; 11 bases are a match to TRBD2. With V trimmed by 5 bases and J by 2 bases, 6 bases remained unmatched. Germline values: CDR1 MDHEN, CDR2 SYDVKM. CDR3 length: 16 amino acids.